This TCR beta chain was captured by sequencing in a study of beta chain features in type 1 diabetes (dated by TCRdb to between 2017 and 2018). Some background on the complete study: Patients and healthy donors did not differ in mean age, gender distribution, total cell number or subset yield. A total of about 110 million sorted cells were examined across all samples, and the number of cells per subset was strongly correlated with RNA yield. The study compared the TCRB repertoires of sorted circulating CD4+ T cell subsets in recently diagnosed type 1 diabetes patients with those in matched healthy donors. Whereas all 30 or so donors provided naive and central memory subsets, regulatory and stem cell-like memory subsets were isolated from just 8 patients and roughly 8 healthy donors. Beyond this particular receptor, the publication reports: Fewer insertions and more nucleotide deletions at VDJ recombination sites were observed in patients with type 1 diabetes, implying thymic rearrangement abnormalities. Only small numbers of individuals were included in the HLA sub-analyses, which left unresolved whether HLA type had any influence on TCRB rearrangement. Naive, central memory and regulatory TCRB repertoires appeared to be more similar among patients than among healthy donors. In all four CD4+ subsets, TCRB CDR3 length was moderately but significantly shorter in type 1 diabetes patients. PCR may preferentially amplify shorter templates, but because patient and control samples were amplified and corrected together, any resulting skew would affect both groups equally. Because cDNA was sequenced instead of genomic DNA, activated cells with high expression could be over-represented, although the groups did not differ in activation or CD3 levels.

The High Capacity cDNA Reverse Transcription Kit was used to reverse transcribe all of the isolated RNA, meaning that expressed TCRB transcripts were what got sequenced. Deep immunoSEQ sequencing was performed on naive, central memory and regulatory T cell samples, with an average of about 3.6 million total reads per sample. After sorted cells were lysed in RLT buffer, RNA was extracted with DNase-treated RNeasy Micro or Mini kits, with the choice depending on cell number. To prevent cross-contamination, every cell subset was processed on its own, while patient and healthy donor samples were processed together. TCRB sequences were amplified from cDNA with the immunoSEQ multiplex PCR, producing 87-bp fragments spanning the CDR3 region. Amplicons were sequenced on the Illumina HiSeq platform. Per the source publication's procedure: PCR bias was computationally corrected using synthetic template baselines, reads within Hamming distance 2 were collapsed, and singletons that could not be merged were discarded. Reads were aligned against IMGT so that V, D and J genes, CDR3 length and insertions or deletions at six rearrangement sites could be assigned. Clonotype counts were normalized to sorted cell number within each subset before computing true diversity and Gini coefficients with the tcR R package. The overlap coefficient, calculated on TCRB nucleotide sequences, was used to measure repertoire sharing. Out-of-frame TCRB sequences from naive cells were analyzed to stand in for the pre-selection repertoire. What TCRdb holds here is the immuneACCESS table cut down to in-frame rearrangements. Part of the clones is not present; checked against another copy, under half of the missing clones reflect an unresolved V gene, and the others are unexplained. The V and J calls and clone size come from that table; D and trimming were worked out from the DNA. The sample data list hundreds of thousands of clones, and roughly 12% of these were observed just once. Clones ranked in the top ten supply 0.017% of the sample.

Each donor gave one peripheral blood draw, averaging approximately 110 mL, which was collected into heparinised tubes. A BD FACSAria II and a panel including CD45RO, CCR7, CD25, CD127, CD95 and CD27 were used to sort naive, central memory, regulatory and stem cell-like memory CD4+ T cells. Purity was above 95% for every sorted population. PBMCs were isolated immediately by Lymphoprep density gradient centrifugation and stained directly without culture. So that batch effects would be minimized, each experiment stained and sorted samples in pairs, pairing one healthy donor with one patient. V lost 1 base and J lost 6 bases; the stretch between them is 7 bases long. There are 13 amino acids in the CDR3, from cysteine to phenylalanine inclusive. The only DNA kept is the CDR3, 39 bases in frame from the first base. For CDR1 and CDR2, the germline V gene lists MGHDK and SYGVNS. Remarks on this clone: Its antigen is not yet known. No much larger clonotype is one base removed from it; base qualities were not supplied.

This TCR came from a man younger than 35 in good health. The sequencing input was naive CD4+ T cells from blood. The cell subset or site label, as the study defines it: true naive CD4+ T cells. The chain uses TRBV25-1 and TRBJ1-5, with the D segment identity uncertain. The CDR3 reads CASSEFGGQPQHF. The bases read TGTGCCAGCAGTGAATTTGGAGGTCAGCCCCAGCATTTT.